Listed below are T cell receptor beta chains from one sample, sequenced in a study of T-cell reconstitution after alpha-beta-depleted transplantation in children. TCRdb reprocessed the PCR reads with MiXCR, giving one entry per CDR3 protein. This table holds over 450,000 distinct CDR3 sequences, 10% to 13% found once. Sequenced material: PBMCs, taken before TCRalphabeta/CD19-depleted stem cell transplant. The receptors here all came from a child aged 2-15 years with inherited bone marrow failure, due to receive a stem cell transplant. The conserved cysteine and the conserved F or W are not part of the CDR3 here. Some rows mark clone size as missing; the rest say once, few, many or name a class of expanded clone.

TRBV29-1	TRBJ2-3	many	SVVITGNGRDTQY
TRBV19	TRBJ2-1	NA	ASTTCEGRHNEQF
TRBV6-5	TRBJ1-2	many	ASSYMTGGGGYT
TRBV3-1	TRBJ2-1	many	ASTSGDNEQF
TRBV29-1	TRBJ2-7	many	SVKTSGGYEQY
TRBV19	TRBJ2-2	many	ASKGDTGELF
TRBV27	TRBJ2-7	many	ASSLRKAYEQY
TRBV4-2	TRBJ2-7	many	ASSQDVVAGGSYEQY
TRBV5-1	TRBJ2-7	many	ASRLDIYEQY
TRBV7-9	TRBJ2-1	many	ASSLGQEFNNEQF
TRBV7-8	TRBJ2-2	many	ASSLALAGGIGELF
TRBV28	TRBJ2-7	many	ASSSPGQGAPEQY
TRBV29-1	TRBJ1-1	many	SVEVGGGTEAF
TRBV29-1	TRBJ2-7	many	SVEGGSLPYEQY